This T cell receptor (beta chain) comes out of a study of T cells in Graves' hyperthyroidism and ophthalmopathy. From RNA transcripts, TCR beta CDR3 regions were amplified. HTBI primers were employed in a first-round RT-PCR of the TCR CDR3. TCRdb redid the calling of the multiplex PCR reads with MiXCR, one entry per CDR3 protein. The table has roughly 200,000 distinct CDR3 sequences, roughly 17% seen once. Between the trimmed V and J ends, which lost 5 bases and 3 bases, there was a span of 22 bases. The CDR3 sequence is 17 residues long. Germline CDR1 MDHEN, CDR2 SYDVKM. The gene calls are TRBV28 and TRBJ1-1; D not resolved. The receptor was isolated from a woman in her 50s with Graves' hyperthyroidism. Sequenced input: blood. The DNA of the CDR3 is TGTGCCAGCAGTACTCGGGTGGGCGCTTTTAGAGACACTGAAGCTTTCTTT. Amino acids: CASSTRVGAFRDTEAFF.